The 11 T cell receptor beta chains given below trace back to one sample, sequenced in a study of human T cells and chemical hapten exposure. TCRdb ran MiXCR on the RACE reads and lists one entry per CDR3 protein. The profile shows under 75,000 distinct CDR3 sequences, 11% of them singletons. Time point noted: patch test 3, about 24 weeks after DPC sensitization. Treatment defined: therapeutic diphenylcyclopropenone sensitization with weekly scalp DPC. The input for sequencing was whole blood, taken in connection with sensitization to the hapten diphenylcyclopropenone (DPC). These receptors came from a woman between 45 and 65 years old with alopecia areata. Some clones in this sample may be carry-over from other donors' samples.

In this sample, this clonotype turned up many times. The V gene is TRBV4-3, the J gene TRBJ2-2; 9 bases match TRBD2. Germline V gives CDR1 LGHNA, CDR2 YSLEER. V was clipped by 0 bases and J by 0 bases; unmatched bases: 5. The CDR3 runs 18 residues. The CDR3 loop is CASSQDTASGANTGELFF. CDR3 nucleotide sequence: TGCGCCAGCAGCCAAGATACGGCTAGCGGGGCGAACACCGGGGAGCTGTTTTTT.

The genes are TRBV7-9 and TRBJ2-3; the D is unclear. This CDR3 is built from 13 residues. Trimming took 0 bases from V and 14 from J, leaving 15 bases between them. Germline CDR1 and CDR2: SEHNR and FQNEAQ (reference sequence). Written as DNA, the CDR3 is TGTGCCAGCAGCTTAGCGTACAGCTTCGGTGGGTATTTT. It codes for CASSLAYSFGGYF.

The chain links TRBV11-1 to TRBJ2-3, with 14 bases identical to TRBD2. The germline CDR1 and CDR2 sequences are SGHAT and FQDESV (reference sequence). Trimming took 4 bases from V and 1 from J; bases not matched to a gene: 1. The CDR3 spans 16 residues. This CDR3 reads CASSSGLAGGTDTQYF. DNA for the CDR3: TGTGCCAGCAGCTCGGGACTAGCGGGAGGCACAGATACGCAGTATTTT.

At least ten counts were recorded for this clonotype. The V and J genes are TRBV3-1 and TRBJ2-1; weak D call: TRBD1 (5 bases). V was clipped by 6 bases and J by 0 bases, with 18 bases between them. This CDR3 contains 17 residues. Germline CDR1 LGHDT, CDR2 YNNKEL (reference sequence). This chain's CDR3 is CASRKGRATSSYNEQFF. CDR3 sequence (DNA): TGTGCCAGCAGAAAGGGCAGGGCGACCAGCTCCTACAATGAGCAGTTCTTC.

The rearrangement joins TRBV29-1 to TRBJ1-4; no clear D. V shed 4 bases and J shed 4 bases, with 19 bases lying between them. The CDR3 is made up of 16 amino acids. The germline CDR1 and CDR2 sequences are SQVTM and ANQGSEA. The CDR3 DNA follows: TGCAGCGTTGGCCATGGACGGGAGTCAAATAATGAAAAACTGTTTTTT. It translates to CSVGHGRESNNEKLFF. Looking up the rest from reference TRBV29-1 and TRBJ1-4 gives the full variable domain: SAVISQKPSRDICQRGTSLTIQCQVDSQVTMMFWYRQQPGQSLTLIATANQGSEATYESGFVIDKFPISRPNLTFSTLTVSNMSPEDSSIYLCSVGHGRESNNEKLFFGSGTQLSVL.

The chain has TRBV5-1 and TRBJ2-7; maybe TRBD1 (5 bases). This CDR3 contains 13 residues. Trimming pared 4 bases from V and 2 bases from J, leaving 10 bases between. Germline CDR1 SGHRS, CDR2 YFSETQ. CDR3 nucleotide sequence: TGCGCCAGCAGCCCAGACAGACCCTACGAGCAGTACTTC. Translating it yields CASSPDRPYEQYF.

This clonotype has a handful of counts. J is TRBJ1-5 and V is TRBV4-2; D unclear. Trimming stripped 0 bases from V and 4 bases from J, with 10 bases between. This CDR3 region has 15 residues. Germline-derived CDR1 and CDR2 are LGHNA and YNFKEQ. The CDR3 nucleotides read TGTGCCAGCAGCCAAGATGAGGGCCAGAATCAGCCCCAGCATTTT. Translation: CASSQDEGQNQPQHF.

The chain employs TRBV12-3 or TRBV12-4 and TRBJ1-3; D not resolved. The CDR3 runs 13 residues. V lost 0 bases and J lost 4, with 4 bases in between. CDR3 loop: CASSLAGGNTIYF. CDR3 nucleotide sequence: TGTGCCAGCAGTTTAGCAGGAGGAAACACCATATATTTT.

The chain recombines TRBV7-2 with TRBJ2-6; weak D call: TRBD2 (6 bases). Germline V gene sequence: CDR1 SGHTA, CDR2 FQGNSA. CDR3 length equals 18 residues. The V end was cut by 5 bases, the J end by 2 bases, with 19 bases between. The CDR3, as DNA: TGTGCCAGCAGCCCCTATAGGAGGGGAGGAACTGGGGCCAACGTCCTGACTTTC. Residues: CASSPYRRGGTGANVLTF.

This clonotype was recorded many times. One junction end disagrees with the germline gene, perhaps due to a read error. J is TRBJ1-3 and V is TRBV6-6; 8 bases map to TRBD1. This CDR3 region has 16 residues. Per germline, CDR1 MNHNY and CDR2 SVGAGI (reference sequence). The CDR3 spells CASSDSTGGSGNTIYF. The CDR3 nucleotides are TGTGCCAGCAGTGACTCAACAGGGGGCTCTGGAAACACCATATATTTT.

This clonotype has only a few counts. The V gene is TRBV4-2, the J gene TRBJ2-3; D may be TRBD1 or TRBD2 (5 bases each). V shed 0 bases and J shed 1 base, with 20 bases lying between them. Germline CDR1 and CDR2: LGHNA and YNFKEQ. CDR3 length equals 19 residues. The DNA for the CDR3 is TGTGCCAGCAGCCAAGATCGGGGTGTAGGACAACGCCGCACAGATACGCAGTATTTT. Its translation is CASSQDRGVGQRRTDTQYF.